These T cell receptor beta chains were read from a single sample in a study of T cell responses to AZD1222 COVID-19 vaccine. Profiled with immunoSEQ multiplex PCR; TCRdb holds only in-frame clones, not every one. Of fewer than 200,000 clones listed, 70% to 90% are singletons. This specimen was peripheral blood, taken on day 0 of AZD1222 vaccination. All receptors derive from an adult in good health. Both conserved end residues are trimmed from each CDR3. Each record gives: V gene, CDR3 protein.

>TRBV19
ASRGQGTLSDGYT
>TRBV29-1
SVERDRSAGELF
>TRBV3-1/TRBV3-2
ASSDSSYEQY
>TRBV5-6
ASSTRQANNSPLH
>TRBV6-6
ASSYSTRGAQETQY
>TRBV5-6
ASSLAANQPQH
>TRBV28
ASSLGVQGYT
>TRBV12-3/TRBV12-4
ASRLRENGELF
>TRBV18
ASSSTGDNTEAF
>TRBV10-3
AISVVEGDYGYT
>TRBV7-2
ASSLLAESYNEQF
>TRBV15
ATSRPPGTDTQY
>TRBV29-1
SVEQRYRTFEAF
>TRBV6-2/TRBV6-3
ASSYSLVAGQVGNQPQH
>TRBV28
ASSLFGTGYQPQH
>TRBV3-1/TRBV3-2
ASSQEGGTGSSGYT
>TRBV6-2/TRBV6-3
ASSSPRQGGLETQY
>TRBV7-2
ASSPSRGGKRPFGEQY
>TRBV5-8
ASSQWGQSSYEQY
>TRBV2
ASSASGITTNEKLF
>TRBV10-2
ASMSLGQGASSGNTIY
>TRBV10-1
ASSEWPGGAKDTQY
>TRBV28
ASSFGGLGGEQY
>TRBV4-3
ASSQGVSTDTQY
>TRBV28
ASSIGLAGGASEQY
>TRBV5-5
ASSLTVTGGAYNSPLH
>TRBV29-1
SVEIGRRTLNTGELF
>TRBV7-9
ASSLGGGGSYNEQF
>TRBV6-5
ASRAASGNTIY
>TRBV19
ASSVSGTARIQPQH
>TRBV5-8
AGGGQDYYGYT
>TRBV11-2
ASSIREAF
>TRBV25-1
ASSEPRGTSETQY
>TRBV4-3
ASSHEAGYSYNEQF
>TRBV27
ASSSQPGQVYEQY
>TRBV6-1
ASSELGQGSYEQY
>TRBV6-2/TRBV6-3
ASSDRRGANVLT
>TRBV27
ASSLGLAGGLGETQY
>TRBV30
AWRSGGRGANYGYT
>TRBV27
ASSLSLGQGQETQY
>TRBV5-1
ASSSVTGANYGYT
>TRBV6-1
ASRENTYSNQPQH
>TRBV18
ASSPPGQGNTGELF
>TRBV11-1
ASSSRVAREQETQY
>TRBV11-2
ASSTTYSGNTIY